Ten or more counts support the clone carrying this T cell receptor beta chain. The antigen is unknown. The data stem from a study of Graves' ophthalmopathy and Graves' hyperthyroidism. On the study more broadly: The authors collected peripheral blood at initial diagnosis, before any treatment.

As the template, RNA transcripts were used to amplify TCR beta CDR3 regions. HTBI-primed first-round RT-PCR preceded second-round multiplex PCR. TCRdb re-called the multiplex PCR reads with MiXCR, one entry per CDR3 protein. The profile shows roughly 410,000 distinct CDR3 sequences, 15% to 19% of them singletons. Overall study findings and caveats: Between ophthalmopathy and stable hyperthyroidism, a 13-signature model drew a separation with 85% to 90% sensitivity and about 80% specificity. The model reached approximately 70% sensitivity and 72.22% specificity for predicting ophthalmopathy progression.

Trimming cost V 4 bases and J 0 bases, with 15 bases left between them. CDR1 is MNHEY, CDR2 SVGEGT, per germline. The CDR3 consists of 16 residues. Clinical symptoms, serum thyroxine, TRAb, thyroid ultrasound and orbital computed tomography were relied on for diagnosis. The receptor's source is a woman between 18 and 29 years old with stable Graves' hyperthyroidism. This chain uses TRBV6-2 or TRBV6-3 with TRBJ2-5, with D maybe TRBD1 (5 bases). The material sequenced was peripheral blood. CDR3 DNA sequence: TGTGCCAGCAGTTTATACCCCAGGGAAGACCAAGAGACCCAGTACTTC. Its translation is CASSLYPREDQETQYF.